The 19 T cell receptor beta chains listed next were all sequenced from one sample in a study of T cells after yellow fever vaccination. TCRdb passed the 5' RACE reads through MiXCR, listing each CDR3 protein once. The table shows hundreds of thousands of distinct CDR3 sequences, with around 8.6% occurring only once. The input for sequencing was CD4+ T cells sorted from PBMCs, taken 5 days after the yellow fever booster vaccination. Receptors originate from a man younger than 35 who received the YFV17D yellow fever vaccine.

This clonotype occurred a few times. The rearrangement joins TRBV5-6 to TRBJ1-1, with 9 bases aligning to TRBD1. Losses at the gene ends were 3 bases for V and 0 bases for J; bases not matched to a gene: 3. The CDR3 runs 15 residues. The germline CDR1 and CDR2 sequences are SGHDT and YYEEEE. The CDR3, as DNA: TGTGCCAGCAGCTACGGGACAGGGCTGAACACTGAAGCTTTCTTT. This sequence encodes CASSYGTGLNTEAFF.

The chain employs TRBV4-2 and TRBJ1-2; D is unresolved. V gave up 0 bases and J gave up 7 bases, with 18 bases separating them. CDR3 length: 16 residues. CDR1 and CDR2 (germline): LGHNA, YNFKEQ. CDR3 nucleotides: TGTGCCAGCAGCCAAGATATTTCGACGGGCCGCGGTGGCTACACCTTC. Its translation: CASSQDISTGRGGYTF.

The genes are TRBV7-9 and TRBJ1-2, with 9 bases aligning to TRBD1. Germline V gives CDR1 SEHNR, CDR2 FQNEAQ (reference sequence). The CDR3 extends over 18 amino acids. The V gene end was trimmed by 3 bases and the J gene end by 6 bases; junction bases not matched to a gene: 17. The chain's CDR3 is CASSFTRIGTGRHDGYTF. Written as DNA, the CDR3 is TGTGCCAGCAGCTTCACAAGGATTGGGACAGGGCGCCACGATGGCTACACCTTC.

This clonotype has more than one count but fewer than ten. The CDR3 nucleotides are TGTGCCAGCAGTGACTCGATATTCCCCCAGGGGGGGGTCTTGGAGACCCAGTACTTC. Translation gives CASSDSIFPQGGVLETQYF. The chain recombines TRBV6-4 with TRBJ2-5; D assignment may be TRBD1 or TRBD2 (7 bases each). The ends were cut back, 0 bases at V and 5 bases at J, with 25 bases in the middle. Germline CDR1 and CDR2: MRHNA and SNTAGT. The length of the CDR3 is 19 residues.

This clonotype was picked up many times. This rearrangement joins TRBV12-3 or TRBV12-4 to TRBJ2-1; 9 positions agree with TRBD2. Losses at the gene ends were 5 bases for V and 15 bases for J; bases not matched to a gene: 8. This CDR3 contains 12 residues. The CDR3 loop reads CASSRDSGGMFF. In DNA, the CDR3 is TGTGCCAGCAGTCGGGATAGCGGGGGCATGTTCTTC.

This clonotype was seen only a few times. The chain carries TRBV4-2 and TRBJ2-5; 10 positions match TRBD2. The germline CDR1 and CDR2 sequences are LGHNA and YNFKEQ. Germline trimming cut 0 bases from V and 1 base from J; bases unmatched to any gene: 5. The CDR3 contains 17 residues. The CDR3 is CASSQDRLAGVQETQYF. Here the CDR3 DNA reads TGTGCCAGCAGCCAAGATAGGCTAGCGGGGGTCCAAGAGACCCAGTACTTC.

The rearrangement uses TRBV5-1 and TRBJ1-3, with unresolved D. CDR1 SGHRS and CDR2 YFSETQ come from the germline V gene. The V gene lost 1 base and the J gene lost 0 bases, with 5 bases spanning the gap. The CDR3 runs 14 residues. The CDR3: CASSLSTSGNTIYF. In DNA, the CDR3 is TGCGCCAGCAGCTTGAGTACCTCTGGAAACACCATATATTTT.

The CDR3 coding sequence is TGCGCCAGCAGCCAAGAGTGGCAGGAGGAGCTGTTTTTT. This translates into CASSQEWQEELFF. The rearrangement links TRBV4-3 to TRBJ2-2; D is ambiguous. CDR1 and CDR2 from the germline V gene are LGHNA and YSLEER. V was shortened by 0 bases and J by 10 bases, with 9 bases between the two germline ends. The CDR3 is 13 residues long.

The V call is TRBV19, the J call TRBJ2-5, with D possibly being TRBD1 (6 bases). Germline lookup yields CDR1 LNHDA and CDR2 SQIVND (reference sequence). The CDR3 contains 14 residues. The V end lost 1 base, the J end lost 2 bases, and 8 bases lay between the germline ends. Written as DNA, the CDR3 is TGTGCCAGTAGTATAGCTAGGGGGCAAGAGACCCAGTACTTC. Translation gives CASSIARGQETQYF.

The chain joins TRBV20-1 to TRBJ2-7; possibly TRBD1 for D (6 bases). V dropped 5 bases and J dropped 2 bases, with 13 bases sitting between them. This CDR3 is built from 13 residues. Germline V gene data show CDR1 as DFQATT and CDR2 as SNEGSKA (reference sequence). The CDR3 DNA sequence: TGCAGTGCTGAGGACAGAAGTACCTACGAGCAGTACTTC. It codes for CSAEDRSTYEQYF.

CDR3 DNA: TGTGCCAGCAGTTTTAGCGGGGGGGTGGTTACGCAGTATTTT. Residues: CASSFSGGVVTQYF. The rearrangement links TRBV27 to TRBJ2-3; 11 bases map to TRBD2. The CDR3 spans 14 residues. V dropped 3 bases and J dropped 8; count of bases not matched to a gene: 4. Looked up from germline, CDR1 is MNHEY and CDR2 is SMNVEV (reference sequence).

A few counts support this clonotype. DNA of the CDR3: TGTGCCAGCAGTTCTCCCGGACTAGCGGGGGGACACAATGAGCAGTTCTTC. This codes for CASSSPGLAGGHNEQFF. V and J are TRBV27 and TRBJ2-1; 14 bases fit TRBD2. The CDR3 is 17 residues long. CDR1 and CDR2 from the germline V gene are MNHEY and SMNVEV (reference sequence). V lost 4 bases to trimming and J lost 5 bases; unmatched junction nucleotides: 7.

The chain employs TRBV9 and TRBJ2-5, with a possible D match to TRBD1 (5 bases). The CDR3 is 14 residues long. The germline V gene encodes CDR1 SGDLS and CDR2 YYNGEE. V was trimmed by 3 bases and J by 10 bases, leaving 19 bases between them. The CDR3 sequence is CASSAPGATRDQYF. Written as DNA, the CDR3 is TGTGCCAGCAGCGCACCAGGAGCTACCAGGGACCAGTACTTC.

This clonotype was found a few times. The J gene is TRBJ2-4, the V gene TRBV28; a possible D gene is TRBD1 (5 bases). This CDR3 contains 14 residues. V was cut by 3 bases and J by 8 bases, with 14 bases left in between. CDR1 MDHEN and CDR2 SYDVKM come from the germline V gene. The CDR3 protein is CASSFRQLPDIQYF. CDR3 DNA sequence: TGTGCCAGCAGTTTCCGACAGCTTCCTGACATTCAGTACTTC.

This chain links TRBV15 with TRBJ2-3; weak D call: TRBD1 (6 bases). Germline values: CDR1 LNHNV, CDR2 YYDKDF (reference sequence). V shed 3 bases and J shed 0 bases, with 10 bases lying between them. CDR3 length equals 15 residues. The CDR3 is CATSRGQPSTDTQYF. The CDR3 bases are TGTGCCACCAGCAGGGGACAACCTAGCACAGATACGCAGTATTTT.

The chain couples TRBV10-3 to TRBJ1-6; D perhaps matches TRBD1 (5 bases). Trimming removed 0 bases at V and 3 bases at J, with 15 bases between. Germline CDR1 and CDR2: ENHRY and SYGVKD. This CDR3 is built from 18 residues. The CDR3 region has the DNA TGTGCCATCAGTGAGTCATTGTATGGGGCCTACTATAATTCACCCCTCCACTTT. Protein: CAISESLYGAYYNSPLHF.

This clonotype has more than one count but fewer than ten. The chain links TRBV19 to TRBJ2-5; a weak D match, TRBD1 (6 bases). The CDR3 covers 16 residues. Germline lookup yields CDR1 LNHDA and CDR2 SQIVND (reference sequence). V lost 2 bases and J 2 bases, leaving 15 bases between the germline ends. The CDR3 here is CASSIRRTALQETQYF. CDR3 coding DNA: TGTGCCAGTAGTATACGGCGGACAGCACTTCAAGAGACCCAGTACTTC.

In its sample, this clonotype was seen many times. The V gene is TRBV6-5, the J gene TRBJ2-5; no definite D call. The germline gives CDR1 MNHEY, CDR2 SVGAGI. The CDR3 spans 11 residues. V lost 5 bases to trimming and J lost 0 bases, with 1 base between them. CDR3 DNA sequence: TGTGCCAGCAGTAACCAAGAGACCCAGTACTTC. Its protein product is CASSNQETQYF.

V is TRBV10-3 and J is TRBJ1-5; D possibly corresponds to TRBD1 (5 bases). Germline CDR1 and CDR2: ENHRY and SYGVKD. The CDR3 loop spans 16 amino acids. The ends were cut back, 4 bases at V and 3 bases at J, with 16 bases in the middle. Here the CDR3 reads CAISGGLTANNQPQHF. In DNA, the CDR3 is TGTGCCATCAGTGGGGGACTAACGGCCAACAATCAGCCCCAGCATTTT.